The 8 T cell receptor beta chains presented below share a single source sample, sequenced in a study of T cell responses to AZD1222 COVID-19 vaccine. TCRdb's table, derived via immunoSEQ multiplex PCR, lists solely in-frame clones and lacks some. The sample lists just under 95,000 clones, roughly 84% seen once, with approximately 12% in the top ten. The source material was peripheral blood, sampled on day 0 of AZD1222 vaccination. These receptors were taken from an adult in good health.

The chain is built from TRBV25-1 and TRBJ1-1, with D tentatively TRBD1 (6 bases). Germline V CDR1 and CDR2: MGHDK, SYGVNS. Deletions cut 3 bases from V and 10 bases from J, with 18 bases between. This CDR3 spans 14 amino acids. As DNA, the CDR3 is TGTGCCAGCAGTGACTATTCAGGGGTCAAGGCAGCTTTCTTT. Translated, it gives CASSDYSGVKAAFF.

This clone was recorded a few times. The chain is built from TRBV7-2 and TRBJ2-7; D tentatively reads TRBD1 or TRBD2 (6 bases each). Germline CDR1 SGHTA, CDR2 FQGNSA. Trimming removed 4 bases from V and 4 bases from J, with 23 bases in between. This CDR3 region has 17 residues. CDR3 amino acids: CASSSGLLWGAVYEQYF. In nucleotides, the CDR3 is TGTGCCAGCAGCTCCGGGCTTCTCTGGGGGGCGGTATACGAGCAGTACTTC.

A single count supports this clone. This chain uses TRBV12-1 with TRBJ1-1. TRBV12-1 is an annotated pseudogene. The CDR3 extends over 16 amino acids. The CDR3 here is CASSRMEGLLNTEAFF. The DNA of the CDR3 is TGTGCCAGCAGCAGAATGGAGGGACTGCTGAACACTGAAGCTTTCTTT.

This chain uses TRBV19 with TRBJ1-5; 10 positions agree with TRBD1. This CDR3 is built from 16 residues. Trimming at V came to 5 bases and at J to 4 bases, leaving 8 bases not matched to a gene. Germline V lookup: CDR1 LNHDA, CDR2 SQIVND (reference sequence). This CDR3 reads CASSGRDRGLNQPQHF. In nucleotides, the CDR3 is TGTGCCAGTAGTGGACGGGACAGGGGCCTTAATCAGCCCCAGCATTTT.

The V gene is TRBV5-8, the J gene TRBJ2-5; D may correspond to TRBD1 or TRBD2 (5 bases each). This CDR3 contains 13 residues. V was cut by 4 bases and J by 2 bases, with 9 bases left in between. Germline V CDR1 and CDR2: SGHTS, YDEGEE. For the CDR3, the DNA is TGTGCCAGCAGCCGGGACCGACAAGAGACCCAGTACTTC. The encoded protein is CASSRDRQETQYF.

This chain links TRBV18 with TRBJ1-1; D is perhaps TRBD1 (6 bases). V lost 2 bases, J lost 1 base, and 11 bases lay in between. This CDR3 is built from 15 residues. Germline CDR1 reads KGHSH; CDR2 reads LQKENI. The CDR3 loop is CASSPVGGSNTEAFF. The CDR3, as DNA: TGTGCCAGCTCACCAGTGGGGGGCTCGAACACTGAAGCTTTCTTT. Filled out from reference TRBV18 and TRBJ1-1, the complete variable domain reads NAGVMQNPRHLVRRRGQEARLRCSPMKGHSHVYWYRQLPEEGLKFMVYLQKENIIDESGMPKERFSAEFPKEGPSILRIQQVVRGDSAAYFCASSPVGGSNTEAFFGQGTRLTVV.

This chain uses TRBV5-1 with TRBJ1-1, with D uncertain. Trimming stripped 3 bases from V and 1 base from J, with 7 bases between. Looked up from germline, CDR1 is SGHRS and CDR2 is YFSETQ. The CDR3 sequence is 13 residues long. In DNA, the CDR3 is TGCGCCAGCAGCTGGAGGGCGAACACTGAAGCTTTCTTT. Translating it yields CASSWRANTEAFF.

The sample holds one count of this clone. V gene TRBV29-1 combines with J gene TRBJ2-7; possibly TRBD2 for D (5 bases). V lost 7 bases and J lost 1, with 14 bases in between. The CDR3 contains 13 residues. The germline V gene has CDR1 SQVTM and CDR2 ANQGSEA. This CDR3 reads CSASTTGSYEQYF. CDR3 DNA: TGCAGCGCTTCCACGACGGGGTCCTACGAGCAGTACTTC.